The T cell receptor beta chain described here comes from a study of cytomegalovirus exposure and HLA in healthy donors. Findings of the study overall: Later analysis identified a missense DCLRE1C variant that was linked to TCR beta V- and J-gene trimming. Whilst most TCR sequences proved rare, a subset of public TCRs occurred across many donors.

On this clone itself: Its matching antigen is unknown.

This CDR3 comprises 13 residues. V shed 10 bases, J shed 5 bases, and the junction held 6 bases outside the gene matches. Per the germline V gene, CDR1 is MNHEY and CDR2 is SMNVEV (reference sequence). The PCR ran on 60 Vbeta and 13 Jbeta primers. Data came from immunoSEQ multiplex PCR; TCRdb stores just in-frame clones and leaves some out. The repertoire holds roughly 160,000 clones, roughly two thirds seen once, with 4.5% to 5.5% in the top ten. The chain employs TRBV27 and TRBJ2-1; TRBD1 matches at 9 bases. Material: PBMCs. The sequence derives from a woman under 30 in good health and CMV-seropositive. CDR3: CATKQGANNEQFF. The CDR3 DNA sequence: TGTGCCACCAAACAGGGGGCTAACAATGAGCAGTTCTTC.